The 3 T cell receptor beta chains below come from one sample, sequenced in a study of shared clonotypes between healthy human individuals. Terminally differentiated effector memory CD45RA+ cells were left out of the naive CD8 fraction, which was CD45RO-negative and positively selected for CCR7. Sequencing used immunoSEQ multiplex PCR; TCRdb keeps in-frame clones, though not all of them. This table holds fewer than 850,000 clones, 90% to 97% found once. The specimen sequenced was naive CD8+ T cells sorted from blood. The receptors stem from a man aged 30-40 years in good health.

To note about this clone: At the DNA level, this CDR3 is encoded by other sequences in the same sample as well. The chain employs TRBV28 and TRBJ2-2; possible D gene TRBD2, 5 bases. There are 14 residues in the CDR3. Germline-derived CDR1 and CDR2 are MDHEN and SYDVKM. V gave up 3 bases and J gave up 4 bases, with 9 bases separating them. The CDR3 DNA reads TGTGCCAGCAGTTTGTCGGGAAGCACCGGGGAGCTGTTTTTT. Translating it yields CASSLSGSTGELFF.

This chain uses TRBV11-2 with TRBJ2-7; D is unresolved. Germline V gene sequence: CDR1 SGHAT, CDR2 FQNNGV. V was shortened by 3 bases and J by 0 bases, with 9 bases between the two germline ends. The CDR3 totals 14 residues. The CDR3 spells CASSFNPYSYEQYF. For the CDR3, the DNA is TGTGCCAGCAGCTTCAATCCTTACTCCTACGAGCAGTACTTC.

The rearrangement joins TRBV9 to TRBJ2-5; TRBD2 agrees at 12 bases. This CDR3 has 18 residues. V lost 0 bases, J lost 4 bases, and 10 bases stayed unmatched. Germline loops: CDR1 SGDLS, CDR2 YYNGEE. The CDR3 nucleotides read TGTGCCAGCAGCGTAGACCCCTCTAGCGGGAGGGCCACAGAGACCCAGTACTTC. Amino acid sequence: CASSVDPSSGRATETQYF.